One and the same sample provided the 27 T cell receptor beta chains below, sequenced in a study of blood T cell repertoires in COVID-19. The protocol was immunoSEQ multiplex PCR, while the TCRdb copy is restricted to in-frame clones and leaves out a portion. This repertoire shows tens of thousands of clones, 65% to 85% found once; its top ten account for about 19%. Sequenced sample: peripheral blood. These receptors came from a human donor with active or convalescent COVID-19. The donor label of this sample is uncertain.

This sequence joins TRBV27 and TRBJ1-1, with 9 nucleotides matching TRBD1. Germline trimming cut 6 bases from V and 3 bases from J; bases unmatched to any gene: 11. Per the germline V gene, CDR1 is MNHEY and CDR2 is SMNVEV (reference sequence). The CDR3 is made up of 16 amino acids. The CDR3 loop reads CASSRWLTGGDTEAFF. The DNA of the CDR3 is TGTGCCAGCAGCAGATGGCTGACAGGGGGTGACACTGAAGCTTTCTTT.

This clone was observed once. The chain employs TRBV4-1 and TRBJ1-6, with TRBD1 identical over 7 bases. This CDR3 has 15 amino acids. The germline CDR1 and CDR2 sequences are MGHRA and YSYEKL. The V gene end was trimmed by 4 bases and the J gene end by 5 bases; junction bases not matched to a gene: 5. Here the CDR3 reads CASSPKTGNNSPLHF. DNA for the CDR3: TGCGCCAGCAGCCCAAAGACAGGGAATAATTCACCCCTCCACTTT.

This clone has a handful of counts. The chain joins TRBV6-5 to TRBJ2-7, with 9 bases matching TRBD2. The germline V gene has CDR1 MNHEY and CDR2 SVGAGI. CDR3 length: 15 amino acids. After removal of 4 bases from V and 4 bases from J, the junction contained 8 bases not matched to a gene. The CDR3 sequence is CASSLSGTSSYEQYF. The CDR3 DNA follows: TGTGCCAGCAGTTTATCCGGGACTAGCTCTTACGAGCAGTACTTC.

The chain joins TRBV5-1 to TRBJ2-5, with a possible D match to TRBD2 (5 bases). There are 13 residues in the CDR3. Trimming removed 5 bases at V and 1 base at J, with 9 bases between. Germline V lookup: CDR1 SGHRS, CDR2 YFSETQ. Here the CDR3 reads CASRRGFQETQYF. CDR3 sequence (DNA): TGCGCCAGCAGGAGAGGGTTCCAAGAGACCCAGTACTTC. Using reference TRBV5-1 and TRBJ2-5 for the parts outside the CDR3, the full variable domain is KAGVTQTPRYLIKTRGQQVTLSCSPISGHRSVSWYQQTPGQGLQFLFEYFSETQRNKGNFPGRFSGRQFSNSRSEMNVSTLELGDSALYLCASRRGFQETQYFGPGTRLLVL.

This clone ranks as medium-sized. The sample has other DNA sequences that encode this CDR3 too. The rearrangement joins TRBV7-2 to TRBJ1-3, with D perhaps TRBD1 (5 bases). The CDR3 is made up of 15 amino acids. Germline-derived CDR1 and CDR2 are SGHTA and FQGNSA. V gave up 4 bases and J gave up 1 base, with 11 bases separating them. The CDR3 nucleotides read TGTGCCAGCAGCTGGGGTCAGGGATCTGGAAACACCATATATTTT. Translating gives CASSWGQGSGNTIYF. The full variable domain, its missing parts supplied by reference TRBV7-2 and TRBJ1-3, is GAGVSQSPSNKVTEKGKDVELRCDPISGHTALYWYRQSLGQGLEFLIYFQGNSAPDKSGLPSDRFSAERTGGSVSTLTIQRTQQEDSAVYLCASSWGQGSGNTIYFGEGSWLTVV.

This clone was recorded a few times. The genes are TRBV18 and TRBJ2-3, with D hard to call. The CDR3 spans 16 residues. Germline CDR1 reads KGHSH; CDR2 reads LQKENI. Trimming left V 1 base short and J 2 bases short, with 13 bases between. The CDR3: CASSPQTTSPTDTQYF. Here the CDR3 DNA reads TGTGCCAGCTCACCACAAACTACCTCCCCCACAGATACGCAGTATTTT.

This chain uses TRBV3-1 (or the pseudogene TRBV3-2) with TRBJ2-4, with D possibly TRBD2 on 7 matching bases. Germline CDR1 is LGHDT and CDR2 is YNNKEL (reference sequence). Trimming stripped 4 bases from V and 2 bases from J, with 15 bases between. CDR3 size: 16 residues. For the CDR3, the DNA is TGTGCCAGCAGCCTCCGAGGGGGGGGTCCCAAAAACATTCAGTACTTC. This encodes CASSLRGGGPKNIQYF.

This rearrangement joins TRBV15 to TRBJ1-3; D unresolved. The CDR3 consists of 14 residues. Between the trimmed V and J ends, which lost 0 bases and 2 bases, there was a span of 5 bases. Germline V gene lookup returns CDR1 LNHNV and CDR2 YYDKDF (reference sequence). The DNA for the CDR3 is TGTGCCACCAGCAGAGAGGCCGCTGGAAACACCATATATTTT. Translated, it gives CATSREAAGNTIYF.

The rearrangement joins TRBV19 to TRBJ2-2; a weak D match, TRBD1 (6 bases). The CDR3 loop spans 14 amino acids. The germline V gene has CDR1 LNHDA and CDR2 SQIVND (reference sequence). V lost 7 bases, J lost 1 base, and 10 bases lay in between. CDR3 sequence reads: CASKKGQNTGELFF. CDR3 in DNA: TGTGCCAGTAAGAAGGGACAGAACACCGGGGAGCTGTTTTTT.

V gene TRBV6-4 combines with J gene TRBJ1-1; D possibly corresponds to TRBD1 (5 bases). The CDR3 is 13 amino acids. CDR1 and CDR2 (germline): MRHNA, SNTAGT. Trimming pared 4 bases from V and 1 base from J, leaving 7 bases between. The CDR3 loop reads CASSAQGNTEAFF. The DNA for the CDR3 is TGTGCCAGCAGTGCCCAGGGGAACACTGAAGCTTTCTTT.

The genes are TRBV11-2 and TRBJ2-2; D is undetermined. Germline CDR1 and CDR2: SGHAT and FQNNGV. The V and J ends lost 5 bases and 7 bases respectively, with 11 bases between them. There are 13 residues in the CDR3. CDR3 nucleotide sequence: TGTGCCAGCAGCCGCCGGGTGGGCGGGGAGCTGTTTTTT. Amino acid sequence: CASSRRVGGELFF.

This clone was observed a few times. The chain combines TRBV7-2 with TRBJ1-3; unclear D gene. The germline V gene has CDR1 SGHTA and CDR2 FQGNSA. Between the trimmed V and J ends, which lost 1 base and 4 bases, there was a span of 11 bases. The CDR3 covers 15 residues. The CDR3 region has the DNA TGTGCCAGCAGCTTAGAGAGCAGGTCCGGAAACACCATATATTTT. It specifies CASSLESRSGNTIYF.

The rearrangement uses TRBV2 and TRBJ2-1, with D possibly TRBD2 on 5 matching bases. Between the trimmed V and J ends, which lost 3 bases and 0 bases, there was a span of 12 bases. Germline V CDR1 and CDR2: SNHLY, FYNNEI. The CDR3 is made up of 16 amino acids. The CDR3 nucleotides are TGTGCCAGCAGTGATCCCGGAGCGGTCTCCTACAATGAGCAGTTCTTC. This codes for CASSDPGAVSYNEQFF.

The chain joins TRBV29-1 to TRBJ2-7; TRBD2 agrees at 13 bases. Losses at the gene ends were 1 base for V and 3 bases for J; bases not matched to a gene: 3. In germline, CDR1 is SQVTM, CDR2 ANQGSEA. This CDR3 region has 15 residues. The chain's CDR3 is CSVEVRTSGSYEQYF. The CDR3, as DNA: TGCAGCGTTGAAGTACGGACTAGCGGGAGCTACGAGCAGTACTTC.

This clone was seen a few times. This sequence joins TRBV9 and TRBJ2-5; possible D gene TRBD2, 6 bases. The germline V and J ends were trimmed by 5 bases and 5 bases, with 10 bases remaining between them. The germline V gene has CDR1 SGDLS and CDR2 YYNGEE. The CDR3 is 12 residues long. The CDR3 DNA is TGTGCCAGCAGGGGGGGAAGCGAGACCCAGTACTTC. It translates to CASRGGSETQYF.

This chain connects TRBV10-3 to TRBJ2-2; possible D gene TRBD1, 5 bases. The CDR3 contains 13 residues. Germline V gives CDR1 ENHRY, CDR2 SYGVKD. Trimming stripped 5 bases from V and 3 bases from J, with 7 bases between. The CDR3 nucleotides are TGTGCCATCAGTACAGGATACACCGGGGAGCTGTTTTTT. Protein: CAISTGYTGELFF.

The chain has TRBV7-3 and TRBJ2-1, with D possibly being TRBD2 (5 bases). Germline values: CDR1 SGHTA, CDR2 FQGTGA. Trimming removed 3 bases at V and 7 bases at J, with 19 bases between. This CDR3 contains 16 residues. The CDR3 bases are TGTGCCAGCAGCTTTGCAGGACTGTCCCTCCGGAATGAGCAGTTCTTC. It yields the protein CASSFAGLSLRNEQFF.

The chain has TRBV3-1 (or the pseudogene TRBV3-2) and TRBJ1-6, with a possible D match to TRBD1 (6 bases). Germline V gives CDR1 LGHDT, CDR2 YNNKEL (reference sequence). Between the trimmed V and J ends, which lost 6 bases and 6 bases, there was a span of 6 bases. This CDR3 spans 12 amino acids. CDR3 DNA sequence: TGTGCCAGCAGACAGGGTAATTCACCCCTCCACTTT. Translating gives CASRQGNSPLHF.

The rearrangement links TRBV2 to TRBJ1-2; TRBD1 is a possible D gene (6 bases). From germline, CDR1 is SNHLY and CDR2 FYNNEI. This CDR3 has 16 amino acids. V was shortened by 5 bases and J by 7 bases, with 23 bases between the two germline ends. The CDR3 coding sequence is TGTGCCAGCAGTATAATGCGTGACAGGACTCCCCGTGGCTACACCTTC. Translating it yields CASSIMRDRTPRGYTF.

The chain recombines TRBV11-2 with TRBJ2-7, with 8 bases identical to TRBD2. Germline CDR1 SGHAT, CDR2 FQNNGV. The CDR3 contains 15 residues. J was trimmed by 3 bases and V by 3 bases; bases with no gene match: 7. This CDR3 reads CASSLAGTSLYEQYF. The CDR3 DNA is TGTGCCAGCAGCTTGGCCGGGACTAGTCTCTACGAGCAGTACTTC.

This rearrangement joins TRBV5-4 to TRBJ1-2, with TRBD1 matching over 7 bases. The germline V gene encodes CDR1 SGHNT and CDR2 YYREEE (reference sequence). With V trimmed by 6 bases and J by 8 bases, 10 bases remained unmatched. This CDR3 region has 13 residues. The CDR3: CASTTSGGGGYTF. The CDR3 bases are TGTGCCAGCACCACCTCAGGGGGTGGCGGCTACACCTTC.

This chain's CDR3 is CASSLGQGPNEKLFF. Written as DNA, the CDR3 is TGTGCCAGCAGTTTAGGACAGGGACCTAATGAAAAACTGTTTTTT. V and J are TRBV27 and TRBJ1-4; 8 nucleotides match TRBD1. Germline assignment: CDR1 MNHEY and CDR2 SMNVEV (reference sequence). This CDR3 comprises 15 residues. Trimming cost V 2 bases and J 3 bases; bases outside gene matches: 2.

The chain couples TRBV18 to TRBJ1-2, with a tentative D call TRBD1 (5 bases). The CDR3 sequence is 13 residues long. The ends were cut back, 3 bases at V and 5 bases at J, with 10 bases in the middle. CDR1 and CDR2 (germline): KGHSH, LQKENI. Here the CDR3 reads CASSPDRIYGYTF. The CDR3 nucleotides are TGTGCCAGCTCACCCGACAGAATTTATGGCTACACCTTC.

The V and J genes are TRBV27 and TRBJ2-7; the D is unclear. V lost 5 bases to trimming and J lost 6 bases, with 17 bases between them. The CDR3 has 14 amino acids. Germline lookup yields CDR1 MNHEY and CDR2 SMNVEV (reference sequence). The CDR3 DNA sequence: TGTGCCAGCAGTCGCCAGGAACCCTTCGCCGAGCAGTACTTC. Translating it yields CASSRQEPFAEQYF.

This clone was picked up one time. V is TRBV24-1 and J is TRBJ2-1, with 10 bases matching TRBD2. The germline V gene has CDR1 KGHDR and CDR2 SFDVKD. The CDR3 extends over 16 amino acids. The V and J ends lost 2 bases and 3 bases, in that order; junction bases with no gene match: 3. The CDR3, as DNA: TGTGCCACCAGTGATTCCGGGACTAGCGACTACAATGAGCAGTTCTTC. Translating it yields CATSDSGTSDYNEQFF.

This chain joins TRBV10-1 and TRBJ1-2, with D perhaps TRBD1 (5 bases). The CDR3 contains 13 residues. Germline-derived CDR1 and CDR2 are WNHNN and SYGVQD (reference sequence). V was trimmed by 4 bases and J by 8 bases, leaving 14 bases between them. CDR3: CASSGNRQGGYTF. The DNA for the CDR3 is TGCGCCAGCAGTGGCAACAGGCAGGGAGGCTACACCTTC.

The V call is TRBV30, the J call TRBJ1-5; 7 positions match TRBD1. V lost 1 base and J lost 4; bases outside the gene matches: 7. The CDR3 runs to 15 residues. CDR1 is GTSNPN and CDR2 is SVGIG in the germline V gene (reference sequence). In nucleotides, the CDR3 is TGTGCCTGGAGTGCCCGGGACAGACAAAATCAGCCCCAGCATTTT. Translated: CAWSARDRQNQPQHF.